A selection of T cell receptor beta chains follows, all from one sample in a study of T-cell reconstitution after alpha-beta-depleted transplantation in children. TCRdb passed the PCR reads through MiXCR, listing each CDR3 protein once. The repertoire has approximately 270,000 distinct CDR3 sequences, under 30% of them found once; the top ten carry about 5%. The starting material was PBMCs, mostly from graft donor cells, obtained 360 days after TCRalphabeta/CD19-depleted stem cell transplant. The receptors were sampled from a female patient between 2 and 15 years old who had a stem cell transplant for congenital amegakaryocytic thrombocytopenia, so the T cells may come from the graft donor. Both conserved end residues are part of each CDR3. The D gene is left open where the match is weak. Only some rows state a clone size, as once, few, many or a class for expanded clones.

D,size,V,J,DNA,CDR3
TRBD1,-,TRBV7-7,TRBJ2-7,TGTGACAGCAGCTTAGACAGGGCCGGCGAGCAGTACTTC,CDSSLDRAGEQYF
-,-,TRBV9,TRBJ2-3,TGTGCCAGCAGCGGGAGCCCCACAGATACGCAGTATTTT,CASSGSPTDTQYF
TRBD1,-,TRBV4-1,TRBJ1-2,TGCGCCAGCAGCCCAAGGGGGCTTAGACAGGGGGTCAGCTATGGCTACACCTTC,CASSPRGLRQGVSYGYTF
TRBD1,-,TRBV5-5,TRBJ1-1,TGTGCCAGCAGCCCAGGGACAGGGAGAAGGTGGGATACTGAAGCTTTCTTT,CASSPGTGRRWDTEAFF
-,-,TRBV12-3/TRBV12-4,TRBJ2-7,TGTGCCAGCAGTCCCGCAAAGTTCGAGCAGTACTTC,CASSPAKFEQYF
-,few,TRBV29-1,TRBJ2-7,TGCAGCGTTGAACGCAGGGGAGGCGAGCAGTACTTC,CSVERRGGEQYF
-,-,TRBV5-4,TRBJ2-7,TGTGCCAGCAGCTTGGAACCGAGTGCTAACGAGCAGTACTTC,CASSLEPSANEQYF
-,few,TRBV15,TRBJ2-3,TGTGCCACCAGCATAATATATCGAAGCACAGATACGCAGTATTTT,CATSIIYRSTDTQYF
TRBD2,few,TRBV11-1,TRBJ2-4,TGTGCCAGCAGTTATTTTGCGGGGGGGATTAATCGTCCCAAAAACATTCAGTACTTC,CASSYFAGGINRPKNIQYF
-,many,TRBV10-3,TRBJ1-1,TGTGCCATCAGTGAGTCGCCGTTTAGGTTGACTGAAGCTTTCTTT,CAISESPFRLTEAFF
TRBD2,-,TRBV20-1,TRBJ2-1,TGCAGTGCGGCGACTAGCGGGGGGGACTATGAGCAGTTCTTC,CSAATSGGDYEQFF
-,few,TRBV12-3/TRBV12-4,TRBJ2-3,TGTGCCAGCACGGGGACCCTAGCAGCCACGCAGTATTTT,CASTGTLAATQYF
-,few,TRBV28,TRBJ2-7,TGTGCCACCTCCCAAGCGGGTTTCCACGAGCAGTACTTC,CATSQAGFHEQYF
-,-,TRBV7-7,TRBJ1-1,TGTGCCAGCAGCCCCCGGGAGGGGAGGATTCTATGGGTGGCAGGGAACACTGAAGCTTTCTTT,CASSPREGRILWVAGNTEAFF
-,few,TRBV5-1,TRBJ2-2,TGCGCCAGCAGCTTGGCCCAGGGAACCCCTGGGGAGCTGTTTTTT,CASSLAQGTPGELFF
-,-,TRBV14,TRBJ2-6,TGTGCCAGCAGCCAAGTCGAGGAGGCCCGAGCAGGGGAGGATCTAAGCTCTGGGGCCAACGTCCTGACTTTC,CASSQVEEARAGEDLSSGANVLTF
-,-,TRBV12-3/TRBV12-4,TRBJ2-1,TGTGCCAGCAGTTTTGGTCCGGGGGAAAAGGAGCAGTTCTTC,CASSFGPGEKEQFF
-,-,TRBV12-3/TRBV12-4,TRBJ1-1,TGTGCCAGCAGTTTTATGGGCGGCCTGAACACTGAAGCTTTCTTT,CASSFMGGLNTEAFF
-,-,TRBV24-1,TRBJ2-1,TGTGCCACCAGTGACCCTACAAGCTCCTACAATGAGCAGTTCTTC,CATSDPTSSYNEQFF
-,few,TRBV5-1,TRBJ2-3,TGCGCCAGCAGCCCGGACGGGGGCACAGATACGCAGTATTTT,CASSPDGGTDTQYF
TRBD1,few,TRBV29-1,TRBJ2-5,TGCAGCGTTGAACAGGGGGCGTGGAAGACCCAGTACTTC,CSVEQGAWKTQYF
-,-,TRBV18,TRBJ1-1,TGTGCCAGCTCACCGGGGAGGAACACTGAAGCTTTCTTT,CASSPGRNTEAFF
-,once,TRBV27,TRBJ2-7,TGTGCCAGCAGTTTAAAGGCTTGGGGGAGCGAGCAGTACTTC,CASSLKAWGSEQYF
-,-,TRBV21-1,TRBJ1-5,TGTGCCAGCATCCCCAGGGACTATGGCAATCAGCCCCAGCATTTT,CASIPRDYGNQPQHF
-,many,TRBV11-2,TRBJ2-3,TGTGCCAGCAGCCCCAGGGGCAGAGTAACGCATCATACGCAGTATTTT,CASSPRGRVTHHTQYF
TRBD1,-,TRBV7-2,TRBJ2-1,TGTGCCAGCAGCCTACCCGGGACAGGGGATGAGCAGTTCTTC,CASSLPGTGDEQFF
-,many,TRBV18,TRBJ2-7,TGTGCCAGCTCACCCCTCGGGACGGTCTACGAGCAGTACTTC,CASSPLGTVYEQYF
-,once,TRBV4-2,TRBJ2-5,TGTGCCAGCAGCCAAGGGGGGGCCGGTCGGGAGAAGACCCAGTACTTC,CASSQGGAGREKTQYF
-,-,TRBV7-9,TRBJ1-1,TGTGCCAGCAGCTCCCATCACTTT,CASSSHHF
-,-,TRBV10-2,TRBJ2-7,TGCGCCAGCAGTCTTGCGACCCCCTACGAGCAGTACTTC,CASSLATPYEQYF
-,few,TRBV2,TRBJ2-1,TGTGCCAGCAGAAAGGTCAGATATGAGCAGTTCTTC,CASRKVRYEQFF
-,-,TRBV20-1,TRBJ1-6,TGCAGTGCCTGGGGCGGTCAGAGACCTAATTCACCCCTCCACTTT,CSAWGGQRPNSPLHF
-,-,TRBV4-2,TRBJ2-4,TGTGCCAGCACGGGACTTGGGGACATTCAGTACTTC,CASTGLGDIQYF